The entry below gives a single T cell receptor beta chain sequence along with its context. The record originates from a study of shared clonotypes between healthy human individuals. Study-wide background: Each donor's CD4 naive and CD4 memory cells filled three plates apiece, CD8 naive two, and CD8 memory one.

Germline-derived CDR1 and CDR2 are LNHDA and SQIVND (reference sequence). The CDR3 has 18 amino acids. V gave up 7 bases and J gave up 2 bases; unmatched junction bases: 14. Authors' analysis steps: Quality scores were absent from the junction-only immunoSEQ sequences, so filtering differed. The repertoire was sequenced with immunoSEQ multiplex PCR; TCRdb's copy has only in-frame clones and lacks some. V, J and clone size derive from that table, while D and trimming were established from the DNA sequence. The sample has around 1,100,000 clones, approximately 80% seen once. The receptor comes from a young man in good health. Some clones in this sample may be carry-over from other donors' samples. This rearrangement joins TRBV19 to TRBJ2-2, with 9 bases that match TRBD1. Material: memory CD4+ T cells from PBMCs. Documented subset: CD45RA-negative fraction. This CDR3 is CASKKTGGEGLNTGELFF. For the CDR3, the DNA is TGTGCCAGTAAAAAAACAGGGGGCGAGGGCCTAAACACCGGGGAGCTGTTTTTT.